These T cell receptor beta chains were read from a single sample in a study of response to subunit inactivated influenza vaccine. A single record per CDR3 protein comes from TCRdb applying MiXCR to the RT-PCR reads. The data show about 520,000 distinct CDR3 sequences, with less than 30% seen just once and under 2.5% held by the top ten. The sample here was CD4+ T cells sorted from PBMCs, taken roughly 5 days after vaccination. These receptor sequences come from a man aged 45-65 years who received an inactivated influenza vaccine. The CDR3 runs from the conserved cysteine through the conserved F or W. D genes are given only for firm matches. The listing skips clone size in some rows; elsewhere it reads once, few, many or a size class.

J,V,size,D,DNA,CDR3
TRBJ2-3,TRBV12-3/TRBV12-4,many,-,TGTGCCAGCAGTTTAGATGGGCGGTTCACAGATACGCAGTATTTT,CASSLDGRFTDTQYF
TRBJ2-5,TRBV12-3/TRBV12-4,many,-,TGTGCCAGCAGTTTGAGGGGGGCCCAGGAGACCCAGTACTTC,CASSLRGAQETQYF
TRBJ2-2,TRBV5-6,-,-,TGTGCCAGCAGCTTGCGCTCCGGGAGAGTCACCGGGGAGCTGTTTTTT,CASSLRSGRVTGELFF
TRBJ2-1,TRBV4-3,-,-,TGCGCCAGCAGCCAAACCGGGCGTGGGGGCAATGAGCAGTTCTTC,CASSQTGRGGNEQFF
TRBJ2-3,TRBV15,few,TRBD2,TGTGCCACCAGCGATAGACTAGCGGGCCCCACAGATACGCAGTATTTT,CATSDRLAGPTDTQYF
TRBJ2-7,TRBV20-1,few,-,TGCAGTGCTAGAAACAGGGTGGGGAGCTACGAGCAGTACTTC,CSARNRVGSYEQYF
TRBJ2-1,TRBV3-1,few,TRBD2,TGTGCCAGCAGTCCACTAGCGGGGATCCGGGGTAGGAATGAGCAGTTCTTC,CASSPLAGIRGRNEQFF
TRBJ2-5,TRBV12-3/TRBV12-4,few,-,-,CASSFGQGAYF
TRBJ1-5,TRBV7-8,few,TRBD1,TGTGCCAGCAGCCCCCCCGGACAGGGGGTTAGTGGCAATCAGCCCCAGCATTTT,CASSPPGQGVSGNQPQHF
TRBJ2-7,TRBV20-1,few,TRBD2,TGCAGTGCTAGTAGTACTAGCGGGGGACCGTCCTACGAGCAGTACTTC,CSASSTSGGPSYEQYF
TRBJ1-4,TRBV15,-,-,TGTGCCACCAGCAGAAGGTCGACCCTAAATGAAAAACTGTTTTTT,CATSRRSTLNEKLFF
TRBJ2-3,TRBV2,-,-,TGTGCCAGCAGTGAGCGCGGAAATACGCAGTATTTT,CASSERGNTQYF
TRBJ2-5,TRBV10-3,-,-,TGTGCCATCAGTGACAGGCGGCAAGAGACCCAGTACTTC,CAISDRRQETQYF
TRBJ2-5,TRBV21-1,few,-,TGTGCCAGCAGCAATGAAGTTAAGGAGGAGACCCAGTACTTC,CASSNEVKEETQYF
TRBJ1-6,TRBV28,few,-,TGTGCCAGCAGTTTAAGGGGGGCCTATAATTCACCCCTCCACTTT,CASSLRGAYNSPLHF
TRBJ2-2,TRBV9,few,-,TGTGCCAGCAGCGTGCAGGGGCGGAGGAACACCGGGGAGCTGTTTTTT,CASSVQGRRNTGELFF
TRBJ1-2,TRBV20-1,-,TRBD1,TGCAGTGCCAAGACAGGGAATAACTATGGCTACACCTTC,CSAKTGNNYGYTF
TRBJ1-1,TRBV5-1,-,-,TGCGCCAGCAGCTTGACGCCGGGACGCTTGAACACTGAAGCTTTCTTT,CASSLTPGRLNTEAFF
TRBJ2-1,TRBV12-3/TRBV12-4,few,-,TGTGCCAGCAGTTTTGTAGGTGATCAGTTCTTC,CASSFVGDQFF
TRBJ2-3,TRBV5-1,many,TRBD2,TGCGCCACTGCCGGGACTAGCGGAACAGATACGCAGTATTTT,CATAGTSGTDTQYF
TRBJ2-2,TRBV4-2,-,TRBD1,TGTGCCAGCAGCCAAAAGGACAGGGGGACCGGGGAGCTGTTTTTT,CASSQKDRGTGELFF
TRBJ1-5,TRBV20-1,-,-,TGCAGTGCTAGTCGACAGACTGGGGGACAGCCCCAGCATTTT,CSASRQTGGQPQHF
TRBJ2-2,TRBV12-3/TRBV12-4,few,TRBD2,TGTGCCAGCAGTGGCCGGGGACTAAACACCGGGGAGCTGTTTTTT,CASSGRGLNTGELFF
TRBJ1-2,TRBV28,-,-,TGTGCCAGCCTGGGACCGTCCTATGGCTACACCTTC,CASLGPSYGYTF
TRBJ1-6,TRBV5-1,-,-,TGCGCCAGCAGCTTGGTGACAGGAGTCTCTAATTCACCCCTCCACTTT,CASSLVTGVSNSPLHF
TRBJ2-5,TRBV6-2/TRBV6-3,few,-,TGTGCCAGCAGTTACGGGATCGAGACCCAGTACTTC,CASSYGIETQYF
TRBJ2-7,TRBV7-2,-,-,TGTGCCAGCAGCTCCGTAACAGGGTCCTACGAGCAGTACTTC,CASSSVTGSYEQYF
TRBJ2-1,TRBV7-9,-,-,TGTGCCAGCAGCTCCCCTAATCGAGCTAATGAGCAGTTCTTC,CASSSPNRANEQFF
TRBJ2-1,TRBV9,few,TRBD2,TGTGCCAGCAGCGTTGGACTAGCGGGAGGGTCCTACAATGAGCAGTTCTTC,CASSVGLAGGSYNEQFF
TRBJ1-1,TRBV28,few,-,TGTGCCAGCAGTTTTTGGGGTTCTGAAGCTTTCTTT,CASSFWGSEAFF
TRBJ2-3,TRBV11-2,-,TRBD1,TGTGCCAGCATTCCACAGGGGGGTAACACAGATACGCAGTATTTT,CASIPQGGNTDTQYF
TRBJ2-1,TRBV7-2,few,-,TGTGCCAGCAGCCCAGCGGTGACGCGCAATGAGCAGTTCTTC,CASSPAVTRNEQFF
TRBJ1-2,TRBV20-1,-,-,TGCAGTGCTATGTGGGAGCCTGGCTTGGGTGGCTACACCTTC,CSAMWEPGLGGYTF
TRBJ1-2,TRBV6-2/TRBV6-3,-,-,TGTGCCAGCAGTTACTCGCGACCCCTGGGGCGCTACACCTTC,CASSYSRPLGRYTF
TRBJ2-3,TRBV7-9,few,TRBD2,TGTGCCAGCAGACGGATAGCGGGAGTGACAGATACGCAGTATTTT,CASRRIAGVTDTQYF
TRBJ2-1,TRBV20-1,few,-,TGCAGTGCTAGAGGGGGGAAAAATGAGCAGTTCTTC,CSARGGKNEQFF
TRBJ2-5,TRBV13,few,-,TGTGCCAGCAGCCGCCGGGACGGACAAGAGACCCAGTACTTC,CASSRRDGQETQYF
TRBJ2-3,TRBV5-4,-,-,TGTGCCAGCAGCTTGGAAACGCCTCAGGATACGCAGTATTTT,CASSLETPQDTQYF
TRBJ2-6,TRBV11-2,few,-,TGTGCCAGCAGCACTCTCCAGGGACTCCCCTCTGGGGCCAACGTCCTGACTTTC,CASSTLQGLPSGANVLTF
TRBJ1-6,TRBV4-3,-,TRBD1,TGCGCCAGCAGCCAAGACCCCCCAGAGCAGGGGGCAAATTCACCCCTCCACTTT,CASSQDPPEQGANSPLHF